Following are 30 T cell receptor beta chains from one sample sequenced in a study of T cell changes during pregnancy in multiple sclerosis. Clones were read by immunoSEQ multiplex PCR, and TCRdb kept only the in-frame ones, dropping some. The table shows approximately 98,000 clones, with about 90% occurring only once. The material sequenced was peripheral blood, taken after pregnancy. These receptors were obtained from a female donor in good health, enrolled as a control in a pregnancy study.

The V gene is TRBV29-1, the J gene TRBJ1-1; 7 bases are shared with TRBD1. The ends lost 8 bases at V and 6 bases at J; junction bases unmatched: 9. Germline V lookup: CDR1 SQVTM, CDR2 ANQGSEA. This CDR3 is 12 amino acids long. CDR3 loop: CSFRQGPPEAFF. For the CDR3, the DNA is TGCAGCTTCAGACAGGGTCCCCCTGAAGCTTTCTTT.

The chain combines TRBV5-1 with TRBJ2-3, with 15 bases lining up with TRBD2. With 3 bases clipped from V and 11 bases from J, the junction kept 10 bases outside the gene matches. The germline CDR1 and CDR2 sequences are SGHRS and YFSETQ. The CDR3 has 16 residues. CDR3 in DNA: TGCGCCAGCAGCTCGGGACTAGCGGGGGGCCAGTGGGGGCAGTATTTT. Translated, it gives CASSSGLAGGQWGQYF.

The chain joins TRBV7-9 to TRBJ2-1; 8 bases fit TRBD2. CDR1 is SEHNR, CDR2 FQNEAQ, per germline (reference sequence). The CDR3 has 13 amino acids. V trimming: 8 bases; J trimming: 9 bases; junction bases outside the gene matches: 9. The CDR3 sequence is CASHSGTKSEQFF. The CDR3 nucleotides read TGTGCCAGCCATAGCGGGACTAAAAGTGAGCAGTTCTTC. The full variable domain, rest sourced from reference TRBV7-9 and TRBJ2-1, is DTGVSQNPRHKITKRGQNVTFRCDPISEHNRLYWYRQTLGQGPEFLTYFQNEAQLEKSRLLSDRFSAERPKGSFSTLEIQRTEQGDSAMYLCASHSGTKSEQFFGPGTRLTVL.

The genes are TRBV5-5 and TRBJ1-1, with D perhaps matching TRBD1 (6 bases). This CDR3 is 14 amino acids long. Germline V gene data show CDR1 as SGHKS and CDR2 as YYEKEE (reference sequence). Trimming took 4 bases from V and 4 from J, leaving 14 bases between them. CDR3 protein: CASSPVRGSTEAFF. The CDR3 DNA sequence: TGTGCCAGCAGCCCTGTCAGGGGTAGCACTGAAGCTTTCTTT.

The CDR3 sequence: CASRLWNEQFF. For the CDR3, the DNA is TGTGCCAGCAGACTGTGGAATGAGCAGTTCTTC. V gene TRBV2 combines with J gene TRBJ2-1; no definite D call. With 6 bases removed from V and 7 bases from J, the gap between germline ends came to 7 bases. Germline V gene lookup returns CDR1 SNHLY and CDR2 FYNNEI. The CDR3 covers 11 residues.

This chain connects TRBV6-6 to TRBJ1-2, with TRBD1 as a possible D gene (6 bases). CDR3 size: 15 residues. The V gene lost 2 bases and the J gene lost 3 bases, with 13 bases spanning the gap. Per the germline V gene, CDR1 is MNHNY and CDR2 is SVGAGI (reference sequence). The CDR3 sequence: CASSYAGGQDYGYTF. CDR3 DNA sequence: TGTGCCAGCAGTTACGCGGGGGGGCAGGACTATGGCTACACCTTC.

This clone occurred a few times. This chain uses TRBV11-2 with TRBJ1-1, with 9 nucleotides matching TRBD1. Germline lookup yields CDR1 SGHAT and CDR2 FQNNGV. There are 14 residues in the CDR3. The V segment lost 8 bases and the J segment 4 bases; nucleotides outside the gene matches: 8. Written as DNA, the CDR3 is TGTGCCAGCGGGAAAAACAGGGGGCTCACTGAAGCTTTCTTT. Encoded protein: CASGKNRGLTEAFF.

This chain joins TRBV5-4 and TRBJ1-2; D may be TRBD1 (5 bases). The CDR3 runs 13 residues. CDR1 and CDR2 from the germline V gene are SGHNT and YYREEE (reference sequence). The CDR3 protein is CAWAETANYGYTF. For the CDR3, the DNA is TGTGCGTGGGCAGAGACAGCTAACTATGGCTACACCTTC.

This clone was found once. The chain employs TRBV29-1 and TRBJ1-3; 8 bases align to TRBD1. CDR1 SQVTM and CDR2 ANQGSEA come from the germline V gene. The junction had 10 bases not matched to a gene; V was cut back by 2 bases and J by 4 bases. This CDR3 has 16 residues. Here the CDR3 reads CSVEFRDRGSGNTIYF. The CDR3 bases are TGCAGCGTTGAATTTCGCGACAGGGGATCCGGAAACACCATATATTTT.

The chain recombines TRBV28 with TRBJ2-2, with 10 nucleotides matching TRBD1. From germline, CDR1 is MDHEN and CDR2 SYDVKM. The J segment lost 1 base and the V segment lost 0 bases, leaving 8 bases of the junction unmatched. The CDR3 runs to 19 residues. CDR3 sequence (DNA): TGTGCCAGCAGTTTATGGGCAATACGGACAGGGGGGAACACCGGGGAGCTGTTTTTT. It codes for CASSLWAIRTGGNTGELFF. Complete variable domain (other parts from reference TRBV28 and TRBJ2-2): DVKVTQSSRYLVKRTGEKVFLECVQDMDHENMFWYRQDPGLGLRLIYFSYDVKMKEKGDIPEGYSVSREKKERFSLILESASTNQTSMYLCASSLWAIRTGGNTGELFFGEGSRLTVL.

V gene TRBV7-9 combines with J gene TRBJ1-1, with a possible D match to TRBD1 (5 bases). The ends were cut back, 6 bases at V and 3 bases at J, with 14 bases in the middle. Germline CDR1 SEHNR, CDR2 FQNEAQ (reference sequence). The CDR3 totals 14 residues. The CDR3 sequence is CASRRGGIDTEAFF. DNA for the CDR3: TGTGCCAGCAGAAGGGGAGGGATTGACACTGAAGCTTTCTTT.

V and J are TRBV7-8 and TRBJ2-7; the match to TRBD2 covers 7 bases. After removal of 3 bases from V and 6 bases from J, the junction contained 5 bases not matched to a gene. The CDR3 consists of 13 residues. CDR1 is SGHVS, CDR2 FQNEAQ, per germline. The CDR3 loop is CASSFPGGGEQYF. As DNA, the CDR3 is TGTGCCAGCAGCTTTCCGGGGGGTGGCGAGCAGTACTTC.

The chain uses TRBV6-6 and TRBJ1-1; 9 nucleotides align to TRBD1. Germline CDR1 MNHNY, CDR2 SVGAGI (reference sequence). The junction had 13 bases not matched to a gene; V was cut back by 11 bases and J by 0 bases. The CDR3 spans 16 residues. This CDR3 reads CAGSGTGSSVNTEAFF. DNA for the CDR3: TGTGCCGGTTCCGGGACAGGGTCCTCCGTGAACACTGAAGCTTTCTTT.

The V and J genes are TRBV11-1 and TRBJ2-3, with TRBD2 matching 9 bases. V was pared by 1 base and J by 11 bases, with 4 bases of the junction left unmatched. From germline, CDR1 is SGHAT and CDR2 FQDESV (reference sequence). The CDR3 has 13 amino acids. DNA for the CDR3: TGTGCCAGCAGCTTAGTCCTACTAGCGGGGCAGTATTTT. Encoded protein: CASSLVLLAGQYF.

The gene calls are TRBV6-5 and TRBJ2-5, with D hard to call. Trimming cost V 6 bases and J 5 bases, with 16 bases left between them. This CDR3 is built from 14 residues. Germline V CDR1 and CDR2: MNHEY, SVGAGI. CDR3 residues: CASSRPPRTETQYF. CDR3 nucleotides: TGTGCCAGCAGCCGCCCACCGCGAACCGAGACCCAGTACTTC.

V gene TRBV7-8 combines with J gene TRBJ1-5; a weak D match, TRBD1 (6 bases). V lost 1 base to trimming and J lost 9 bases, with 10 bases between them. Looked up from germline, CDR1 is SGHVS and CDR2 is FQNEAQ. This CDR3 region has 13 residues. This CDR3 is CASSLGRGGPQHF. DNA of the CDR3: TGTGCCAGCAGCTTAGGTAGGGGGGGGCCCCAGCATTTT.

The J gene is TRBJ1-1, the V gene TRBV6-1; no reliable D call. V was shortened by 7 bases and J by 0 bases, with 12 bases between the two germline ends. The CDR3 length is 14 residues. Germline V gene data show CDR1 as MNHNS and CDR2 as SASEGT. The CDR3 nucleotides read TGTGCCAGCATCCGAACCAACTTGAACACTGAAGCTTTCTTT. It yields the protein CASIRTNLNTEAFF.

The CDR3 DNA is TGTGCCAGCACCCCGGACTCGGGAGAGACCCAGTACTTC. It yields the protein CASTPDSGETQYF. This sequence joins TRBV7-9 and TRBJ2-5; possible D gene TRBD2, 5 bases. Germline CDR1 SEHNR, CDR2 FQNEAQ (reference sequence). The CDR3 sequence is 13 residues long. V lost 7 bases to trimming and J lost 4 bases, with 13 bases between them.

The gene calls are TRBV19 and TRBJ2-7; no reliable D call. The germline gives CDR1 LNHDA, CDR2 SQIVND (reference sequence). The V end lost 2 bases, the J end lost 4 bases, and 9 bases lay between the germline ends. The CDR3 is made up of 13 amino acids. The DNA of the CDR3 is TGTGCCAGTAGTATAAGTCCCGGGTACGAGCAGTACTTC. Protein: CASSISPGYEQYF.

The V gene is TRBV5-4, the J gene TRBJ2-7; TRBD1 agrees at 8 bases. Trimming at V came to 4 bases and at J to 6 bases, leaving 12 bases not matched to a gene. The CDR3 is 15 residues long. Germline lookup yields CDR1 SGHNT and CDR2 YYREEE (reference sequence). Written as DNA, the CDR3 is TGTGCCAGCAGCAGCCCGGACAGGGCGCGTGTCGAGCAGTACTTC. This gives the protein CASSSPDRARVEQYF.

This chain connects TRBV5-6 to TRBJ2-5, with TRBD1 identical over 9 bases. This CDR3 contains 15 residues. Germline V gene sequence: CDR1 SGHDT, CDR2 YYEEEE. After removal of 4 bases from V and 4 bases from J, the junction contained 8 bases not matched to a gene. CDR3 nucleotides: TGTGCCAGCAGCCTAGCCGGGACAGGGATAGAGACCCAGTACTTC. It encodes CASSLAGTGIETQYF.

V is TRBV6-6 and J is TRBJ2-5; 7 nucleotides align to TRBD2. Unmatched junction bases numbered 1, after V lost 2 bases and J lost 7 bases. The CDR3 extends over 12 amino acids. CDR1 and CDR2 from the germline V gene are MNHNY and SVGAGI (reference sequence). CDR3 coding DNA: TGTGCCAGCAGTTACACGGGAGGGACCCAGTACTTC. It yields the protein CASSYTGGTQYF.

About this clone itself: One junction end does not reproduce the germline sequence, and a read error may be involved. The chain uses TRBV18 and TRBJ1-1; 8 bases fit TRBD1. CDR1 and CDR2 from the germline V gene are KGHSH and LQKENI. The CDR3 covers 15 residues. DNA for the CDR3: TGTGCCAGCTCTCCACCGGGACAGGCGAACACTGAAGCTTTCTTT. It is translated as CASSPPGQANTEAFF. Looking up the rest from reference TRBV18 and TRBJ1-1 gives the full variable domain: NAGVMQNPRHLVRRRGQEARLRCSPMKGHSHVYWYRQLPEEGLKFMVYLQKENIIDESGMPKERFSAEFPKEGPSILRIQQVVRGDSAAYFCASSPPGQANTEAFFGQGTRLTVV.

The chain joins TRBV7-9 to TRBJ1-5; possibly TRBD1 for D (5 bases). Per germline, CDR1 SEHNR and CDR2 FQNEAQ (reference sequence). This CDR3 has 14 residues. V lost 5 bases and J lost 5, with 13 bases in between. The CDR3 reads CASSPGGGDQPQHF. As DNA, the CDR3 is TGTGCCAGCAGCCCTGGGGGGGGTGATCAGCCCCAGCATTTT.

Worth noting for this clone: This may be a read error: a much more frequent sequence differs by one nucleotide. The sample contains more than one DNA sequence encoding this CDR3. This rearrangement joins TRBV19 to TRBJ2-7; 8 nucleotides align to TRBD2. V shed 4 bases and J 3 bases; nucleotides not matched to a gene: 8. In germline, CDR1 is LNHDA, CDR2 SQIVND (reference sequence). This CDR3 spans 15 amino acids. The CDR3 DNA reads as TGTGCCAGTAGTAGCCTAGCGGGCGACATCTACGAGCAGTACTTC. Protein: CASSSLAGDIYEQYF.

J is TRBJ2-7 and V is TRBV5-5; TRBD2 might be the D (6 bases). Per germline, CDR1 SGHKS and CDR2 YYEKEE (reference sequence). The CDR3 is made up of 13 amino acids. Trimming took 2 bases from V and 7 from J, leaving 13 bases between them. The CDR3 region is CASSFGPEGEQYF. The CDR3 DNA sequence: TGTGCCAGCAGCTTCGGCCCGGAGGGGGAGCAGTACTTC.

CDR3 in amino acids: CSVETGAGDTQYF. The DNA of the CDR3 is TGCAGCGTTGAGACAGGGGCAGGAGATACGCAGTATTTT. The V gene is TRBV29-1, the J gene TRBJ2-3; 8 bases line up with TRBD1. Losses at the gene ends were 3 bases for V and 5 bases for J; bases not matched to a gene: 4. Germline CDR1 is SQVTM and CDR2 is ANQGSEA. The CDR3 runs to 13 residues.

V is TRBV5-1 and J is TRBJ2-3, with TRBD2 identical over 11 bases. CDR1 and CDR2 (germline): SGHRS, YFSETQ. Losses at the gene ends were 0 bases for V and 4 bases for J; bases not matched to a gene: 7. The CDR3 spans 17 residues. CDR3 in amino acids: CASSLGTSGPRADTQYF. CDR3 coding DNA: TGCGCCAGCAGCTTGGGGACTAGCGGGCCAAGGGCAGATACGCAGTATTTT.

The gene calls are TRBV28 and TRBJ2-7; 7 bases line up with TRBD1. The CDR3 covers 14 residues. Trimming at V came to 6 bases and at J to 4 bases, leaving 9 bases not matched to a gene. Germline CDR1 and CDR2: MDHEN and SYDVKM. CDR3 region: CASRGDSEGYEQYF. The CDR3 DNA reads TGTGCCAGCAGAGGGGACAGTGAAGGATACGAGCAGTACTTC.

This sequence joins TRBV7-8 and TRBJ2-1; tentative D call: TRBD2 (5 bases). The length of the CDR3 is 16 residues. The germline CDR1 and CDR2 sequences are SGHVS and FQNEAQ. Between the trimmed V and J ends, which lost 1 base and 7 bases, there was a span of 17 bases. The chain's CDR3 is CASSLEPAAPGNEQFF. The CDR3 DNA is TGTGCCAGCAGCTTAGAGCCAGCGGCTCCCGGGAATGAGCAGTTCTTC.